This TCR beta chain was obtained from a study of blood T cell repertoires in COVID-19. In the study's own analysis: Reference gene primers were amplified, and this amplification served to estimate nucleated cell counts. Profiling relied on immunoSEQ multiplex PCR, and the TCRdb table lists in-frame clones only, not all of them. V, J and clone size are those of that table, while D and trimming were read from the DNA. The profile shows approximately 72,000 clones, roughly 87% of them singletons. The germline CDR1 and CDR2 sequences are SGDLS and YYNGEE. This CDR3 spans 19 amino acids. With 1 base clipped from V and 1 base from J, the junction kept 9 bases outside the gene matches.

Input material: peripheral blood. This TCR was recovered from a man between 45 and 60 years old with acute or convalescent COVID-19. V gene TRBV9 combines with J gene TRBJ2-3; 13 nucleotides line up with TRBD2. The CDR3 bases are TGTGCCAGCAGCGTAACCACGGGACTAGCGGGGAGACGCACAGATACGCAGTATTTT. This sequence encodes CASSVTTGLAGRRTDTQYF.